One sample yielded the 27 T cell receptor beta chains listed below, sequenced in a study of T cell repertoires in cytomegalovirus infection. These receptors lack a known antigen. TCRdb reprocessed the reads with MiXCR, giving one entry per CDR3 protein. This repertoire shows under 300,000 distinct CDR3 sequences, 20% to 25% found once; its top ten account for approximately 19%. The sequences come from cultured PBMCs, collected from culture after CMV antigen stimulation. The receptor source for this set is a human donor in good health (CMV status not recorded). Some clones in this sample may be carry-over from other donors' samples.

This clonotype was counted between two and nine times. The rearrangement links TRBV12-3 or TRBV12-4 to TRBJ1-1; 7 bases are a match to TRBD1. CDR3 length: 15 residues. Trimming cost V 5 bases and J 1 base; bases outside gene matches: 7. The CDR3 region has the DNA TGTGCCAGCAGTGGCATGGGACAGCAGAACACTGAAGCTTTCTTT. Translation gives CASSGMGQQNTEAFF.

This clonotype was found many times. The J gene is TRBJ2-3, the V gene TRBV11-2; 7 bases map to TRBD2. Germline trimming cut 3 bases from V and 0 bases from J; bases unmatched to any gene: 3. The V gene's germline CDR1 is SGHAT and CDR2 FQNNGV. CDR3 length equals 15 residues. CDR3 residues: CASSFGGRSTDTQYF. In DNA form, the CDR3 reads TGTGCCAGCAGCTTCGGCGGGAGAAGCACAGATACGCAGTATTTT.

The chain links TRBV12-3 or TRBV12-4 to TRBJ1-2; D gene uncertain. The CDR3 is 12 amino acids. The ends were cut back, 5 bases at V and 6 bases at J, with 10 bases in the middle. The CDR3 here is CASSPSSHGYTF. The CDR3 DNA reads as TGTGCCAGCAGTCCCTCTTCTCATGGCTACACCTTC.

This clonotype was counted only a few times. V usage is TRBV6-5 and J usage is TRBJ2-2, with D perhaps TRBD2 (6 bases). The CDR3 length is 15 residues. In germline, CDR1 is MNHEY, CDR2 SVGAGI. V dropped 0 bases and J dropped 6 bases, with 11 bases sitting between them. The CDR3 spells CASSYSYGEAGELFF. The CDR3 nucleotides read TGTGCCAGCAGTTACTCGTATGGGGAGGCCGGGGAGCTGTTTTTT.

This clonotype was found a few times. V gene TRBV30 combines with J gene TRBJ1-3; D gene unclear. CDR3 length: 14 amino acids. Germline values: CDR1 GTSNPN, CDR2 SVGIG (reference sequence). Deletions cut 1 base from V and 0 bases from J, with 7 bases between. For the CDR3, the DNA is TGTGCCTGGAGTGGGTCGAACTCTGGAAACACCATATATTTT. Translating gives CAWSGSNSGNTIYF.

The chain uses TRBV7-9 and TRBJ1-1, with TRBD1 identical over 10 bases. The CDR3 loop spans 15 amino acids. Germline values: CDR1 SEHNR, CDR2 FQNEAQ (reference sequence). J lost 1 base, V lost 5 bases, and 4 bases had no gene match. The DNA of the CDR3 is TGTGCCAGCAGCCGACAGGGGGCCTCGAACACTGAAGCTTTCTTT. The encoded protein is CASSRQGASNTEAFF. The whole variable domain, remainder taken from reference TRBV7-9 and TRBJ1-1, is DTGVSQNPRHKITKRGQNVTFRCDPISEHNRLYWYRQTLGQGPEFLTYFQNEAQLEKSRLLSDRFSAERPKGSFSTLEIQRTEQGDSAMYLCASSRQGASNTEAFFGQGTRLTVV.

This rearrangement joins TRBV7-4 to TRBJ1-1; 8 nucleotides align to TRBD1. CDR1 is SGHVT, CDR2 SQSDAQ, per germline. The CDR3 is 14 residues long. J was trimmed by 3 bases and V by 7 bases; bases with no gene match: 7. CDR3: CASTKTGEYTEAFF. CDR3 DNA sequence: TGTGCCAGCACCAAGACAGGGGAATACACTGAAGCTTTCTTT.

The rearrangement uses TRBV7-2 and TRBJ2-1; no reliable D call. CDR3 length: 14 residues. From germline, CDR1 is SGHTA and CDR2 FQGNSA. The germline V and J ends were trimmed by 5 bases and 6 bases, with 14 bases remaining between them. CDR3 in DNA: TGTGCCAGCAGCCCCCTTTGGGTTGTCAATGAGCAGTTCTTC. The encoded protein is CASSPLWVVNEQFF.

In its sample, this clonotype was seen a few times. The chain has TRBV7-8 and TRBJ2-7; D is unclear. V shed 5 bases and J shed 3 bases, with 20 bases lying between them. The CDR3 runs to 16 residues. CDR1 and CDR2 from the germline V gene are SGHVS and FQNEAQ. The CDR3 DNA sequence: TGTGCCAGCAGCCTACTCCTATACCCTAACAACTACGAGCAGTACTTC. It translates to CASSLLLYPNNYEQYF.

The V and J genes are TRBV2 and TRBJ2-7, with a possible D match to TRBD2 (6 bases). Germline values: CDR1 SNHLY, CDR2 FYNNEI. V was trimmed by 5 bases and J by 3 bases, leaving 8 bases between them. CDR3 length equals 12 residues. This CDR3 reads CASSRDFYEQYV. In DNA form, the CDR3 reads TGTGCCAGCAGTAGGGACTTCTACGAGCAGTACGTC.

The chain links TRBV5-4 to TRBJ1-4; the D gene is possibly TRBD1 (5 bases). Trimming took 1 base from V and 8 from J, leaving 15 bases between them. Per germline, CDR1 SGHNT and CDR2 YYREEE (reference sequence). The CDR3 extends over 15 amino acids. Here the CDR3 reads CASSLQQAPGEKLFF. Here the CDR3 DNA reads TGTGCCAGCAGCTTGCAACAGGCCCCTGGCGAAAAACTGTTTTTT.

The chain recombines TRBV12-3 or TRBV12-4 with TRBJ1-2; D is perhaps TRBD1 (5 bases). Trimming took 10 bases from V and 7 from J, leaving 13 bases between them. The CDR3 runs to 11 residues. DNA of the CDR3: TGTGCCACCCAGAGGGGTTTTGGCTACACCTTC. Amino acids: CATQRGFGYTF.

This clonotype was seen only a few times. The chain couples TRBV19 to TRBJ1-1; 7 positions agree with TRBD1. Germline assignment: CDR1 LNHDA and CDR2 SQIVND (reference sequence). With 10 bases clipped from V and 5 bases from J, the junction kept 22 bases outside the gene matches. This CDR3 region has 17 residues. The CDR3 nucleotides read TGTGCCACTCCTCCTCCTACAGGGGCGTCCCCTCGGACTGAAGCTTTCTTT. Translating it yields CATPPPTGASPRTEAFF. Based on the CDR3 plus reference TRBV19 and TRBJ1-1, the full variable domain is DGGITQSPKYLFRKEGQNVTLSCEQNLNHDAMYWYRQDPGQGLRLIYYSQIVNDFQKGDIAEGYSVSREKKESFPLTVTSAQKNPTAFYLCATPPPTGASPRTEAFFGQGTRLTVV.

This chain links TRBV29-1 with TRBJ2-3; no definite D call. Trimming took off 0 bases at V and 4 bases at J, with 11 bases between the two ends. CDR1 and CDR2 from the germline V gene are SQVTM and ANQGSEA. The CDR3 covers 14 residues. The CDR3 sequence: CSVEESYSPDTQYF. CDR3 nucleotide sequence: TGCAGCGTTGAAGAGTCATATTCTCCAGATACGCAGTATTTT.

This clonotype was picked up a small number of times. CDR3 in DNA: TGTGCCAGCAGCCAAGTTCAGTTAACTGAAGCTTTCTTT. Protein product: CASSQVQLTEAFF. The chain is built from TRBV14 and TRBJ1-1; D is unclear. V shed 1 base and J shed 5 bases, with 8 bases lying between them. Germline assignment: CDR1 SGHDN and CDR2 FVKESK. The CDR3 covers 13 residues. Looking up the rest from reference TRBV14 and TRBJ1-1 gives the full variable domain: EAGVTQFPSHSVIEKGQTVTLRCDPISGHDNLYWYRRVMGKEIKFLLHFVKESKQDESGMPNNRFLAERTGGTYSTLKVQPAELEDSGVYFCASSQVQLTEAFFGQGTRLTVV.

This clonotype was observed many times. The V call is TRBV7-9, the J call TRBJ2-7, with D uncertain. The germline V and J ends were trimmed by 4 bases and 0 bases, with 7 bases remaining between them. Germline values: CDR1 SEHNR, CDR2 FQNEAQ (reference sequence). This CDR3 region has 13 residues. CDR3 DNA: TGTGCCAGCAGCTCCCCCGTCTCCTACGAGCAGTACGTC. Its translation is CASSSPVSYEQYV.

This clonotype was detected many times. The CDR3 spells CASRQLWTGGEDTQYF. The CDR3 DNA is TGTGCCAGCAGACAGCTTTGGACAGGGGGCGAAGATACGCAGTATTTT. The rearrangement joins TRBV12-3 or TRBV12-4 to TRBJ2-3; 11 nucleotides agree with TRBD1. CDR3 size: 16 residues. V was pared by 6 bases and J by 5 bases, with 10 bases of the junction left unmatched.

In its sample, this clonotype was seen many times. This sequence joins TRBV12-5 and TRBJ2-5; D is uncertain. CDR1 LGHNT and CDR2 FRNRAP come from the germline V gene. V lost 6 bases and J 5 bases, leaving 16 bases between the germline ends. The CDR3 is 14 amino acids. The CDR3 protein is CASGPGAKVETQYF. The CDR3 DNA is TGTGCTAGTGGGCCAGGCGCCAAAGTGGAGACCCAGTACTTC.

This clonotype has a handful of counts. The rearrangement joins TRBV7-9 to TRBJ2-7; 7 positions match TRBD1. Per the germline V gene, CDR1 is SEHNR and CDR2 is FQNEAQ (reference sequence). With V trimmed by 0 bases and J by 0 bases, 8 bases remained unmatched. CDR3 length: 17 residues. CDR3 nucleotides: TGTGCCAGCAGCTTAGCGGCCGGGACAGTAAGCTCCTACGAGCAGTACTTC. As protein: CASSLAAGTVSSYEQYF. Filled out from reference TRBV7-9 and TRBJ2-7, the complete variable domain reads DTGVSQNPRHKITKRGQNVTFRCDPISEHNRLYWYRQTLGQGPEFLTYFQNEAQLEKSRLLSDRFSAERPKGSFSTLEIQRTEQGDSAMYLCASSLAAGTVSSYEQYFGPGTRLTVT.

This clonotype showed up just once. The V call is TRBV12-3 or TRBV12-4, the J call TRBJ1-2; D not resolved. CDR3 length equals 13 residues. Between the trimmed V and J ends, which lost 7 bases and 1 base, there was a span of 10 bases. The CDR3 reads CASKRMGNYGYTF. In DNA form, the CDR3 reads TGTGCCAGCAAAAGGATGGGTAACTATGGCTACACCTTC.

The chain joins TRBV2 to TRBJ1-3, with 8 bases lining up with TRBD1. The ends lost 5 bases at V and 4 bases at J; junction bases unmatched: 7. The CDR3 sequence is 15 residues long. CDR1 is SNHLY and CDR2 is FYNNEI in the germline V gene. The CDR3 loop is CASSPTGASGNTIYF. The CDR3 nucleotides read TGTGCCAGCAGTCCGACAGGGGCATCAGGAAACACCATATATTTT. The full variable domain, in which reference TRBV2 and TRBJ1-3 provide the parts outside the CDR3, is EPEVTQTPSHQVTQMGQEVILRCVPISNHLYFYWYRQILGQKVEFLVSFYNNEISEKSEIFDDQFSVERPDGSNFTLKIRSTKLEDSAMYFCASSPTGASGNTIYFGEGSWLTVV.

The sample holds many counts of this clonotype. The rearrangement joins TRBV7-8 to TRBJ2-1; D unresolved. The CDR3 runs 14 residues. The V gene lost 5 bases and the J gene lost 4 bases, with 12 bases spanning the gap. Germline V gives CDR1 SGHVS, CDR2 FQNEAQ. DNA for the CDR3: TGTGCCAGCAGCCCAGAACTGGGGTACAATGAGCAGTTCTTC. Protein sequence: CASSPELGYNEQFF.

This clonotype was detected a few times. The V call is TRBV28, the J call TRBJ2-1; TRBD2 matches at 14 bases. This CDR3 spans 15 amino acids. With 8 bases clipped from V and 15 bases from J, the junction kept 15 bases outside the gene matches. The germline V gene has CDR1 MDHEN and CDR2 SYDVKM. The chain's CDR3 is CASLGLAGASVPRFF. CDR3 nucleotides: TGTGCCAGCTTGGGACTAGCGGGAGCAAGTGTTCCTCGGTTCTTC.

The chain uses TRBV9 and TRBJ2-1; 10 bases agree with TRBD2. CDR1 SGDLS and CDR2 YYNGEE come from the germline V gene. The CDR3 is 18 residues long. V shed 2 bases and J 2 bases; nucleotides not matched to a gene: 10. This CDR3 reads CASSVSRLAGRTYNEQFF. The CDR3 DNA is TGTGCCAGCAGCGTTTCGAGACTAGCGGGCCGGACCTACAATGAGCAGTTCTTC.

The V gene is TRBV12-3 or TRBV12-4, the J gene TRBJ1-1; 8 nucleotides agree with TRBD1. The CDR3 is 11 amino acids. V lost 5 bases, J lost 10 bases, and 3 bases stayed unmatched. The CDR3 loop reads CASSNRGRAFF. The CDR3 DNA follows: TGTGCCAGCAGTAACAGGGGGAGAGCTTTCTTT.

The table lists this clonotype with a few counts. The chain is built from TRBV2 and TRBJ2-3; 7 nucleotides agree with TRBD1. The CDR3 is 15 residues long. Germline values: CDR1 SNHLY, CDR2 FYNNEI. After removal of 4 bases from V and 0 bases from J, the junction contained 4 bases not matched to a gene. CDR3: CASSGTGFSTDTQYF. The CDR3 DNA follows: TGTGCCAGCAGTGGGACAGGATTTAGCACAGATACGCAGTATTTT.

The genes are TRBV28 and TRBJ1-5, with D possibly TRBD1 on 5 matching bases. Trimming cost V 3 bases and J 4 bases, with 16 bases left between them. Germline V gene lookup returns CDR1 MDHEN and CDR2 SYDVKM. The CDR3 contains 16 residues. The CDR3 coding sequence is TGTGCCAGCAGTTTGGGGAGGGGAAGGGGAAATCAGCCCCAGCATTTT. Protein sequence: CASSLGRGRGNQPQHF.